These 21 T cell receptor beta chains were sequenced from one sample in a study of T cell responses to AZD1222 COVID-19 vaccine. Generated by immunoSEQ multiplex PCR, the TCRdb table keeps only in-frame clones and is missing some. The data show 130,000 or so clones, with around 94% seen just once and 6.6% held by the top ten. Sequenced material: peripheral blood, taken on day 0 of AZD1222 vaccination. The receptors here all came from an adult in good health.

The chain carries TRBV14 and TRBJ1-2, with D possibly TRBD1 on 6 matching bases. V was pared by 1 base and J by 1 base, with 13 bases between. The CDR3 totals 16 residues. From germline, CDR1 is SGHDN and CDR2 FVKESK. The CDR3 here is CASSQGFGTSNYGYTF. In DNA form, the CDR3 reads TGTGCCAGCAGCCAAGGTTTCGGGACAAGTAACTATGGCTACACCTTC.

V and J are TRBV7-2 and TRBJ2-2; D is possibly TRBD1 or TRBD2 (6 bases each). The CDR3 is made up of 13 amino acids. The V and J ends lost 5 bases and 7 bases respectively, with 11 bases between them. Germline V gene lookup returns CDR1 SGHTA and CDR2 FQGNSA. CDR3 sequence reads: CASSRGQGGELFF. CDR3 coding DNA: TGTGCCAGCAGCCGGGGGCAGGGCGGGGAGCTGTTTTTT.

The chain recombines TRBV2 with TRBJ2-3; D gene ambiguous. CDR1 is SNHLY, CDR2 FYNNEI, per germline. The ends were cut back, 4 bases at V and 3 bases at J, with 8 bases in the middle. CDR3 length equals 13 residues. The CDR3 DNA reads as TGTGCCAGCAGTGTCCTCGGGACAGATACGCAGTATTTT. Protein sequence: CASSVLGTDTQYF. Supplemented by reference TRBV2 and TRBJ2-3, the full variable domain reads EPEVTQTPSHQVTQMGQEVILRCVPISNHLYFYWYRQILGQKVEFLVSFYNNEISEKSEIFDDQFSVERPDGSNFTLKIRSTKLEDSAMYFCASSVLGTDTQYFGPGTRLTVL.

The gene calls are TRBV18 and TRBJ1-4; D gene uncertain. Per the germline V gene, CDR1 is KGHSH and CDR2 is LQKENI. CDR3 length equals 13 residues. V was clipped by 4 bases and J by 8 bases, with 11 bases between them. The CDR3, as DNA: TGTGCCAGCTCACAAACGATAGGCGAAAAACTGTTTTTT. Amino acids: CASSQTIGEKLFF.

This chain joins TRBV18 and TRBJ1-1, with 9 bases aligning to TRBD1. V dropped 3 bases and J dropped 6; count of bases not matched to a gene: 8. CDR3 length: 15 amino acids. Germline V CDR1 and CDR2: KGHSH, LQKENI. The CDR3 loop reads CASSPRQGETSEAFF. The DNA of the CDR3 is TGTGCCAGCTCACCCCGACAGGGGGAAACCTCTGAAGCTTTCTTT. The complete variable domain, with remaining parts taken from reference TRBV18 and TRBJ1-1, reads NAGVMQNPRHLVRRRGQEARLRCSPMKGHSHVYWYRQLPEEGLKFMVYLQKENIIDESGMPKERFSAEFPKEGPSILRIQQVVRGDSAAYFCASSPRQGETSEAFFGQGTRLTVV.

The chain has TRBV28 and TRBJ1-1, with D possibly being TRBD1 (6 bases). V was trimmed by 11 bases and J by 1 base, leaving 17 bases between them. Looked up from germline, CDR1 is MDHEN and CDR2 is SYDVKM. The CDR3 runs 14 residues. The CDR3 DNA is TGTGCCGTCGGGGTGGGGGCCGCGAACACTGAAGCTTTCTTT. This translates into CAVGVGAANTEAFF.

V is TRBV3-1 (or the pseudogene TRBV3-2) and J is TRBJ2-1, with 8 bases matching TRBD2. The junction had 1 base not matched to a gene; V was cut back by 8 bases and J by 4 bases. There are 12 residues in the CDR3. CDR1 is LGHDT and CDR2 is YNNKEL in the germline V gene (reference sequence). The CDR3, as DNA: TGTGCCAGCCGGGGGGGTTACAATGAGCAGTTCTTC. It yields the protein CASRGGYNEQFF.

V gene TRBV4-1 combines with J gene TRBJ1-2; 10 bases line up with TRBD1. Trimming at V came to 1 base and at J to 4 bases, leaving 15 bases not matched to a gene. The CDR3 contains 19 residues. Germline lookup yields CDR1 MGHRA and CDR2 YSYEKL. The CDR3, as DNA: TGCGCCAGCAGCCAAGGTTTTGTGGGGACAGGGGAGATAAGCTATGGCTACACCTTC. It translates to CASSQGFVGTGEISYGYTF.

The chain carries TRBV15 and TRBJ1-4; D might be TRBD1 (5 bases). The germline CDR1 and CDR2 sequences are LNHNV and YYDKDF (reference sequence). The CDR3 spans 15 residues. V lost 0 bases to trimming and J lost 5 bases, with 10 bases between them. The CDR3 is CATSREGPDNEKLFF. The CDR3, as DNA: TGTGCCACCAGCAGAGAGGGACCGGACAATGAAAAACTGTTTTTT.

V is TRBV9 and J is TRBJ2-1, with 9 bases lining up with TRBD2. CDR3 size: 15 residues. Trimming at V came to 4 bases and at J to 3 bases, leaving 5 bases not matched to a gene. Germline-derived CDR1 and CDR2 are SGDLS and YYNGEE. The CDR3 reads CASSLLAGNYNEQFF. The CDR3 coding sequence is TGTGCCAGCAGCCTTCTAGCGGGAAACTACAATGAGCAGTTCTTC.

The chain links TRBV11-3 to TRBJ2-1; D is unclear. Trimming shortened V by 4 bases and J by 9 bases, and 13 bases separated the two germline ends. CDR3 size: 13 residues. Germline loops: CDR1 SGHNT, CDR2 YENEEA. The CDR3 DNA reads TGTGCCAGCAGCTCGACAAGCGCGAGTGAGCAGTTCTTC. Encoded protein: CASSSTSASEQFF.

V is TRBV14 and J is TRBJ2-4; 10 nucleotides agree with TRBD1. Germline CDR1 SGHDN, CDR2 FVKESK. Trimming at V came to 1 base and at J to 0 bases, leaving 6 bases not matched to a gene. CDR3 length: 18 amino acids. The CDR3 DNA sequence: TGTGCCAGCAGCCAAGCGGGACAGGGGATTCTAGCCAAAAACATTCAGTACTTC. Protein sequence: CASSQAGQGILAKNIQYF.

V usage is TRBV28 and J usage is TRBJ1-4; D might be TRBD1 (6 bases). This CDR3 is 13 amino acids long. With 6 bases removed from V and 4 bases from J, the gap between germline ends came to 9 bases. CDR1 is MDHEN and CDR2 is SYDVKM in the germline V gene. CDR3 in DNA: TGTGCCAGCAGGGGAGGGGGTAATGAAAAACTGTTTTTT. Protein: CASRGGGNEKLFF. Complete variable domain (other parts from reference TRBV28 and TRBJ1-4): DVKVTQSSRYLVKRTGEKVFLECVQDMDHENMFWYRQDPGLGLRLIYFSYDVKMKEKGDIPEGYSVSREKKERFSLILESASTNQTSMYLCASRGGGNEKLFFGSGTQLSVL.

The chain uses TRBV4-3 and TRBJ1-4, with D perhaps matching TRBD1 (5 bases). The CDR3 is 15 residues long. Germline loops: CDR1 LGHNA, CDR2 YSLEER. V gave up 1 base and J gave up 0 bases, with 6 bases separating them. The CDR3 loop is CASSQAGATNEKLFF. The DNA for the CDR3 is TGCGCCAGCAGCCAAGCGGGGGCAACTAATGAAAAACTGTTTTTT.

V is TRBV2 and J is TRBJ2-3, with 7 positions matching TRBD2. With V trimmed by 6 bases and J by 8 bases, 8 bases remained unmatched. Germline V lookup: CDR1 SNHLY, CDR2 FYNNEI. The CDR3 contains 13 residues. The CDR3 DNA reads TGTGCCAGCAGCCGTGGACTAGTTGGTACGCAGTATTTT. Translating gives CASSRGLVGTQYF. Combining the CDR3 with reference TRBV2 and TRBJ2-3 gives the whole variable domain EPEVTQTPSHQVTQMGQEVILRCVPISNHLYFYWYRQILGQKVEFLVSFYNNEISEKSEIFDDQFSVERPDGSNFTLKIRSTKLEDSAMYFCASSRGLVGTQYFGPGTRLTVL.

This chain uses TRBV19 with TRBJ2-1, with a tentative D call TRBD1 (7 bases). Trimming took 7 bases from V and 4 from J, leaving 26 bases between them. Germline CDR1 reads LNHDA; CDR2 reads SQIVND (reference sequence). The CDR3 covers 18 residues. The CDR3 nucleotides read TGTGCCAGTACCCCAGGGGGGTACGAGTCGGGCCCGTACAATGAGCAGTTCTTC. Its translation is CASTPGGYESGPYNEQFF. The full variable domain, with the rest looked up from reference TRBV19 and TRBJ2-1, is DGGITQSPKYLFRKEGQNVTLSCEQNLNHDAMYWYRQDPGQGLRLIYYSQIVNDFQKGDIAEGYSVSREKKESFPLTVTSAQKNPTAFYLCASTPGGYESGPYNEQFFGPGTRLTVL.

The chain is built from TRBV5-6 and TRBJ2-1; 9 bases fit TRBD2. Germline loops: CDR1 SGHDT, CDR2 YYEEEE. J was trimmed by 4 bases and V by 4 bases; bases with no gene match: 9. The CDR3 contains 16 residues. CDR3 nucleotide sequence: TGTGCCAGCAGCAAGATAGCGGGAGCGATGTACAATGAGCAGTTCTTC. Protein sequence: CASSKIAGAMYNEQFF.

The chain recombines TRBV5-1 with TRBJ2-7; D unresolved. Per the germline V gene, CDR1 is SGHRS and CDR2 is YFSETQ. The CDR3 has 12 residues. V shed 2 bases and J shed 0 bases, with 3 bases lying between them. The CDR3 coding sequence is TGCGCCAGCAGCTTCCTCTCCTACGAGCAGTACTTC. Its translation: CASSFLSYEQYF.

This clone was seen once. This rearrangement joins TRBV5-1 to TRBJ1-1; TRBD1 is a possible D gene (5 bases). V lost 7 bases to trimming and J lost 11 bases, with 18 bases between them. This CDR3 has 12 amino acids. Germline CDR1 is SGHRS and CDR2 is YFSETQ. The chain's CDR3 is CASPWGSSRAFF. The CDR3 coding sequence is TGCGCCAGCCCTTGGGGGTCGAGTAGGGCTTTCTTT.

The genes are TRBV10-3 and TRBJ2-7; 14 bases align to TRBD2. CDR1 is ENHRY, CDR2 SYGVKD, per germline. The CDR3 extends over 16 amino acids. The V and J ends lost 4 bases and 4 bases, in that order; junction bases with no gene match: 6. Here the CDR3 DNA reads TGTGCCATCAGTGCCACCGGACTAGCGGGAGGATACGAGCAGTACTTC. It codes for CAISATGLAGGYEQYF.

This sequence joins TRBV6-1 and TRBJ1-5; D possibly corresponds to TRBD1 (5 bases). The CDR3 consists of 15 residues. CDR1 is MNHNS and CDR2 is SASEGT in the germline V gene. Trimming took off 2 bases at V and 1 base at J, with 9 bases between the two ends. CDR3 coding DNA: TGTGCCAGCAGTGAAAATTGGGGGAGCAATCAGCCCCAGCATTTT. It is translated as CASSENWGSNQPQHF.